Below are 16 T cell receptor beta chains sequenced from a single sample in a study of early T cells in non-severe SARS-CoV-2 infection. MiXCR was run by TCRdb on the 5' RACE reads, yielding one entry per CDR3 protein. The sample contains roughly 76,000 distinct CDR3 sequences, approximately 12% of which appear only once. Sequencing was carried out using whole blood. The receptors were sampled from an adult who was a healthcare worker with PCR-confirmed SARS-CoV-2 infection or an uninfected control (not recorded which).

CDR3 in DNA: TGTGCCAGCAGCTGGACTAGCAGATACACCGGGGAGCTGTTTTTT. Translation: CASSWTSRYTGELFF. The chain joins TRBV7-2 to TRBJ2-2, with 8 bases that match TRBD2. CDR1 SGHTA and CDR2 FQGNSA come from the germline V gene. V lost 4 bases to trimming and J lost 3 bases; unmatched junction nucleotides: 4. The CDR3 contains 15 residues.

This clonotype was counted many times. Written as DNA, the CDR3 is TGTGCCAGCAGCCGGACTAGCGGGGTTCTCGGGGAGCTGTTTTTT. Its protein is CASSRTSGVLGELFF. The chain has TRBV11-2 and TRBJ2-2, with 12 bases fitting TRBD2. The CDR3 contains 15 residues. Germline-derived CDR1 and CDR2 are SGHAT and FQNNGV. Losses at the gene ends were 5 bases for V and 7 bases for J; bases not matched to a gene: 5.

This clonotype has more than one count but fewer than ten. The CDR3 DNA reads TGTGCCAGCAGTCCTAGGGACAGCTCCTACAATGAGCAGTTCTTC. As protein: CASSPRDSSYNEQFF. V gene TRBV12-3 or TRBV12-4 combines with J gene TRBJ2-1; 7 bases align to TRBD1. The CDR3 has 15 residues. V lost 5 bases, J lost 0 bases, and 4 bases stayed unmatched.

The chain joins TRBV7-9 to TRBJ2-1; 8 bases line up with TRBD2. CDR3 length equals 15 residues. Germline V gives CDR1 SEHNR, CDR2 FQNEAQ (reference sequence). V shed 5 bases and J 4 bases; nucleotides not matched to a gene: 7. This CDR3 reads CASSPRTGGYNEQFF. CDR3 coding DNA: TGTGCCAGCAGCCCCAGGACGGGAGGGTACAATGAGCAGTTCTTC.

The rearrangement links TRBV20-1 to TRBJ2-7; D might be TRBD1 (5 bases). Deletions cut 4 bases from V and 3 bases from J, with 13 bases between. Germline V gene lookup returns CDR1 DFQATT and CDR2 SNEGSKA (reference sequence). The length of the CDR3 is 13 residues. CDR3 DNA sequence: TGCAGTGCTACAGCTGGGCAGGGCTACGAGCAGTACTTC. Translated: CSATAGQGYEQYF.

The table lists this clonotype with a count of one. At one end, the junction sequence differs from germline, possibly due to a read error. V and J are TRBV7-2 and TRBJ2-2, with 12 bases fitting TRBD2. CDR1 SGHTA and CDR2 FQGNSA come from the germline V gene. CDR3 length: 16 residues. In DNA form, the CDR3 reads TGTGCCAGCAGCCCCCGGACTAGCGGGAACGCCGGGGAGCTGTTTTTT. Translating it yields CASSPRTSGNAGELFF.

The V call is TRBV2, the J call TRBJ2-1; 10 bases fit TRBD2. CDR1 is SNHLY, CDR2 FYNNEI, per germline. The V segment lost 7 bases and the J segment 4 bases; nucleotides outside the gene matches: 7. The CDR3 length is 15 residues. CDR3 amino acids: CASKLAGEGYNEQFF. CDR3 in DNA: TGTGCCAGCAAGCTAGCGGGAGAGGGGTACAATGAGCAGTTCTTC.

This clonotype was seen at least ten times. This chain uses TRBV3-1 with TRBJ1-3, with D possibly being TRBD1 (5 bases). The germline V gene has CDR1 LGHDT and CDR2 YNNKEL (reference sequence). The V end lost 1 base, the J end lost 0 bases, and 7 bases lay between the germline ends. This CDR3 spans 15 amino acids. The CDR3 sequence: CASSQAGGSGNTIYF. CDR3 nucleotides: TGTGCCAGCAGCCAAGCCGGGGGCTCTGGAAACACCATATATTTT.

The chain recombines TRBV5-1 with TRBJ2-1; the match to TRBD1 covers 7 bases. V trimming: 4 bases; J trimming: 6 bases; junction bases outside the gene matches: 10. The CDR3 extends over 15 amino acids. The germline V gene has CDR1 SGHRS and CDR2 YFSETQ. The chain's CDR3 is CASSPPTGLINEQFF. The CDR3 nucleotides are TGCGCCAGCAGCCCCCCGACAGGGCTTATCAATGAGCAGTTCTTC.

This clonotype was counted between two and nine times. The chain is built from TRBV7-6 and TRBJ2-7; 7 bases align to TRBD2. J gave up 12 bases and V 1 base, and 9 bases lay outside the gene matches. Germline CDR1 and CDR2: SGHVS and FNYEAQ. This CDR3 region has 13 residues. In DNA form, the CDR3 reads TGTGCCAGCAGCTTAGAAGCGGGGAGGTCTTTGTACTTC. It yields the protein CASSLEAGRSLYF.

In its sample, this clonotype was seen a few times. The chain recombines TRBV25-1 with TRBJ1-1, with D possibly being TRBD1 (5 bases). This CDR3 has 15 residues. Trimming removed 1 base from V and 0 bases from J, with 9 bases in between. Germline CDR1 and CDR2: MGHDK and SYGVNS. The CDR3 DNA sequence: TGTGCCAGCAGTGAATGGGCAGGGATGAACACTGAAGCTTTCTTT. This gives the protein CASSEWAGMNTEAFF.

This clonotype was seen a handful of times. The rearrangement uses TRBV13 and TRBJ1-4; D may be TRBD1 (5 bases). Looked up from germline, CDR1 is PRHDT and CDR2 is FYEKMQ (reference sequence). Trimming stripped 0 bases from V and 7 bases from J, with 12 bases between. The CDR3 extends over 15 amino acids. CDR3 sequence: CASSLGAGWSEKLFF. CDR3 DNA sequence: TGTGCCAGCAGCTTAGGGGCAGGGTGGAGTGAAAAACTGTTTTTT.

The chain is built from TRBV2 and TRBJ2-1, with 10 nucleotides matching TRBD2. Germline CDR1 SNHLY, CDR2 FYNNEI. This CDR3 has 15 amino acids. The junction had 9 bases not matched to a gene; V was cut back by 6 bases and J by 7 bases. CDR3 DNA sequence: TGTGCCAGCAGGACCGAGCGGGAGGGGTGGAATGAGCAGTTCTTC. Residues: CASRTEREGWNEQFF.

The V and J genes are TRBV3-1 and TRBJ2-4, with D possibly matching TRBD1 (5 bases). Germline CDR1 and CDR2: LGHDT and YNNKEL (reference sequence). The ends were cut back, 1 base at V and 1 base at J, with 14 bases in the middle. This CDR3 comprises 17 residues. The CDR3 loop is CASSQVGQGWAKNIQYF. The CDR3 DNA reads as TGTGCCAGCAGCCAAGTGGGGCAGGGATGGGCCAAAAACATTCAGTACTTC.

This clonotype was observed a few times. The chain has TRBV29-1 and TRBJ1-2; no reliable D call. CDR3 length equals 12 residues. Between the trimmed V and J ends, which lost 4 bases and 0 bases, there was a span of 6 bases. In germline, CDR1 is SQVTM, CDR2 ANQGSEA. The CDR3: CSVVYTNYGYTF. DNA of the CDR3: TGCAGCGTTGTTTACACTAACTATGGCTACACCTTC.

This clonotype came up many times. This chain connects TRBV4-2 to TRBJ2-1, with D hard to call. Germline values: CDR1 LGHNA, CDR2 YNFKEQ. V was pared by 4 bases and J by 0 bases, with 13 bases between. The CDR3 has 16 amino acids. CDR3 in DNA: TGTGCCAGCAGCCCTTCGGTAAGGTCCTCCTACAATGAGCAGTTCTTC. This translates into CASSPSVRSSYNEQFF.